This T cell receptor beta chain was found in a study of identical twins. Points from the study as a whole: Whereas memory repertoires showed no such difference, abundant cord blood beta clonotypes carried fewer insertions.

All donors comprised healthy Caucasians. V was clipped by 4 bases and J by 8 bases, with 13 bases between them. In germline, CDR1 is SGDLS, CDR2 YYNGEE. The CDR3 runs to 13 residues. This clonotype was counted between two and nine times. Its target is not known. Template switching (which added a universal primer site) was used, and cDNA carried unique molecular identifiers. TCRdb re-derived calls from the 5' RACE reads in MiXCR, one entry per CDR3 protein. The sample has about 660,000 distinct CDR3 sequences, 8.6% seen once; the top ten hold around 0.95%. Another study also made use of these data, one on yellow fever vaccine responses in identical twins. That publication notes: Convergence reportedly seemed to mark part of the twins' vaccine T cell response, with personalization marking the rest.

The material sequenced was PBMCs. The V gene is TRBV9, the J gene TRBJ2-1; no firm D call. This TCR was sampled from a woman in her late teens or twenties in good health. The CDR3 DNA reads TGTGCCAGCAGCCCCAGCTATAGCCATGAGCAGTTCTTC. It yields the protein CASSPSYSHEQFF.